The next 18 T cell receptor beta chains were all read from a single sample in a study of cytomegalovirus exposure and HLA in healthy donors. Measured with immunoSEQ multiplex PCR; TCRdb has only the in-frame clones, and not every one. Of approximately 170,000 clones listed, approximately 81% are singletons. Sequencing input: PBMCs. These receptors were obtained from a man younger than 45 in good health and CMV-seropositive.

This chain uses TRBV14 with TRBJ2-2; 8 nucleotides match TRBD1. Trimming cost V 5 bases and J 7 bases; bases outside gene matches: 12. The CDR3 has 16 amino acids. CDR1 SGHDN and CDR2 FVKESK come from the germline V gene. This CDR3 reads CASSTRQGRRGGELFF. The CDR3 nucleotides read TGTGCCAGCAGCACTCGACAGGGGCGAAGAGGCGGGGAGCTGTTTTTT.

The chain recombines TRBV6-6 with TRBJ2-3, with D possibly being TRBD2 (7 bases). With 7 bases removed from V and 2 bases from J, the gap between germline ends came to 16 bases. The CDR3 is 15 amino acids. Germline V lookup: CDR1 MNHNY, CDR2 SVGAGI (reference sequence). The CDR3 DNA reads as TGTGCCAGCAATCTCGGGGGGACAAACACAGATACGCAGTATTTT. Protein product: CASNLGGTNTDTQYF.

The rearrangement joins TRBV28 to TRBJ2-6, with D tentatively TRBD2 (5 bases). This CDR3 is 15 amino acids long. V lost 3 bases to trimming and J lost 4 bases, with 10 bases between them. Germline CDR1 MDHEN, CDR2 SYDVKM. CDR3 sequence reads: CASSLSGSGANVLTF. The CDR3 DNA follows: TGTGCCAGCAGTTTGTCTGGGAGCGGGGCCAACGTCCTGACTTTC. Full variable domain (missing parts from reference TRBV28 and TRBJ2-6): DVKVTQSSRYLVKRTGEKVFLECVQDMDHENMFWYRQDPGLGLRLIYFSYDVKMKEKGDIPEGYSVSREKKERFSLILESASTNQTSMYLCASSLSGSGANVLTFGAGSRLTVL.

DNA for the CDR3: TGTGCCAGCAGCCAACGTCTCGACAGCCTGTATGGCTACACCTTC. Protein: CASSQRLDSLYGYTF. The gene calls are TRBV14 and TRBJ1-2; TRBD1 might be the D (5 bases). The CDR3 is made up of 15 amino acids. V lost 2 bases and J 5 bases, leaving 15 bases between the germline ends. The V gene's germline CDR1 is SGHDN and CDR2 FVKESK. The full variable domain, completed using reference TRBV14 and TRBJ1-2, is EAGVTQFPSHSVIEKGQTVTLRCDPISGHDNLYWYRRVMGKEIKFLLHFVKESKQDESGMPNNRFLAERTGGTYSTLKVQPAELEDSGVYFCASSQRLDSLYGYTFGSGTRLTVV.

The chain couples TRBV5-6 to TRBJ1-2, with D tentatively TRBD1 (6 bases). Trimming cost V 4 bases and J 5 bases, with 15 bases left between them. The CDR3 loop spans 14 amino acids. Per the germline V gene, CDR1 is SGHDT and CDR2 is YYEEEE. The chain's CDR3 is CASSQRGSAYGYTF. The CDR3 region has the DNA TGTGCCAGCAGCCAAAGGGGGTCAGCATATGGCTACACCTTC.

The CDR3 reads CASSTDSSGANVLTF. CDR3 bases: TGTGCCAGCAGCACTGATAGCTCTGGGGCCAACGTCCTGACTTTC. V gene TRBV7-3 combines with J gene TRBJ2-6, with D unclear. The germline V gene has CDR1 SGHTA and CDR2 FQGTGA. V was trimmed by 5 bases and J by 0 bases, leaving 8 bases between them. This CDR3 region has 15 residues.

The chain links TRBV6-1 to TRBJ2-7, with D perhaps TRBD2 (6 bases). V lost 1 base, J lost 3 bases, and 13 bases lay in between. Germline V lookup: CDR1 MNHNS, CDR2 SASEGT. There are 15 residues in the CDR3. The CDR3 region is CASSEGRGRVYEQYF. The CDR3 coding sequence is TGTGCCAGCAGTGAAGGACGGGGGAGAGTCTACGAGCAGTACTTC.

The chain's CDR3 is CASSIGLAGAYEQYF. CDR3 DNA: TGCGCCAGCAGCATAGGACTAGCGGGAGCCTACGAGCAGTACTTC. The chain couples TRBV5-1 to TRBJ2-5; 13 nucleotides agree with TRBD2. The DNA end is more similar to TRBJ2-7, so the J call may be wrong. This CDR3 comprises 15 residues. The germline CDR1 and CDR2 sequences are SGHRS and YFSETQ.

This clone has more than one count but fewer than ten. This sample includes further DNA sequences coding for the same CDR3. The chain couples TRBV7-9 to TRBJ2-3; TRBD2 might be the D (7 bases). CDR3 size: 15 residues. The V end lost 3 bases, the J end lost 1 base, and 11 bases lay between the germline ends. Per germline, CDR1 SEHNR and CDR2 FQNEAQ (reference sequence). The CDR3 reads CASSLGGLGTDTQYF. For the CDR3, the DNA is TGTGCCAGCAGCTTGGGGGGGCTCGGCACAGATACGCAGTATTTT.

J is TRBJ2-7 and V is TRBV2, with D perhaps matching TRBD2 (6 bases). Germline CDR1 is SNHLY and CDR2 is FYNNEI. The length of the CDR3 is 15 residues. Deletions cut 8 bases from V and 5 bases from J, with 22 bases between. The CDR3 loop reads CASAWGLIPRNEQYF. The CDR3, as DNA: TGTGCCAGCGCCTGGGGACTCATCCCCCGAAACGAGCAGTACTTC.

The CDR3 nucleotides are TGCGCCAGTGGGACTAGCGGAGAGAGCACAGATACGCAGTATTTT. Translated: CASGTSGESTDTQYF. V usage is TRBV4-1 and J usage is TRBJ2-3; 11 positions match TRBD2. CDR3 length equals 15 residues. Germline V gene data show CDR1 as MGHRA and CDR2 as YSYEKL. The ends lost 9 bases at V and 0 bases at J; junction bases unmatched: 5.

This sequence joins TRBV2 and TRBJ1-2; 9 bases match TRBD1. CDR3 length: 16 residues. V trimming: 1 base; J trimming: 2 bases; junction bases outside the gene matches: 5. The germline CDR1 and CDR2 sequences are SNHLY and FYNNEI. The CDR3 spells CASSEVWGTGNYGYTF. DNA for the CDR3: TGTGCCAGCAGTGAAGTTTGGGGGACAGGGAACTATGGCTACACCTTC.

V usage is TRBV7-3 and J usage is TRBJ2-3; possibly TRBD2 for D (5 bases). Germline lookup yields CDR1 SGHTA and CDR2 FQGTGA. This CDR3 has 14 residues. The V and J ends lost 5 bases and 4 bases respectively, with 13 bases between them. The CDR3 sequence is CASSPLGIADTQYF. CDR3 coding DNA: TGTGCCAGCAGCCCCCTCGGGATCGCAGATACGCAGTATTTT.

V is TRBV6-8 and J is TRBJ2-7, with TRBD1 identical over 7 bases. The CDR3 extends over 17 amino acids. The junction had 12 bases not matched to a gene; V was cut back by 4 bases and J by 0 bases. Germline loops: CDR1 MNHGY, CDR2 SAAAGT. CDR3 loop: CASSLTGLSESSYEQYF. The CDR3 DNA is TGTGCCAGCAGTTTGACAGGGTTATCGGAAAGCTCCTACGAGCAGTACTTC.

The chain recombines TRBV7-6 with TRBJ2-2; 8 bases match TRBD2. The length of the CDR3 is 14 residues. The V segment lost 3 bases and the J segment 7 bases; nucleotides outside the gene matches: 4. The germline CDR1 and CDR2 sequences are SGHVS and FNYEAQ. CDR3 sequence (DNA): TGTGCCAGCAGCTTGGGCGGGAGGCTCGGGGAGCTGTTTTTT. Translating it yields CASSLGGRLGELFF.

The rearrangement uses TRBV29-1 and TRBJ1-1; D uncertain. Germline CDR1 is SQVTM and CDR2 is ANQGSEA. Trimming stripped 6 bases from V and 0 bases from J, with 8 bases between. The CDR3 loop spans 12 amino acids. The CDR3 DNA follows: TGCAGCGTCCCGTTTATGAACACTGAAGCTTTCTTT. Translated: CSVPFMNTEAFF.

V and J are TRBV7-9 and TRBJ2-1; TRBD2 agrees at 9 bases. CDR3 length: 17 amino acids. V was pared by 6 bases and J by 6 bases, with 15 bases of the junction left unmatched. Germline V gene data show CDR1 as SEHNR and CDR2 as FQNEAQ (reference sequence). In DNA form, the CDR3 reads TGTGCCAGCAGGCCTACGCTTGGCGGGAGGGCCTCCAATGAGCAGTTCTTC. Translating gives CASRPTLGGRASNEQFF.

J is TRBJ2-5 and V is TRBV10-3, with D perhaps matching TRBD1 (5 bases). Germline assignment: CDR1 ENHRY and CDR2 SYGVKD. CDR3 length: 12 residues. Trimming took 6 bases from V and 5 from J, leaving 10 bases between them. CDR3 bases: TGTGCCATCAGCGTCAAGGGGGAGACCCAGTACTTC. This codes for CAISVKGETQYF.